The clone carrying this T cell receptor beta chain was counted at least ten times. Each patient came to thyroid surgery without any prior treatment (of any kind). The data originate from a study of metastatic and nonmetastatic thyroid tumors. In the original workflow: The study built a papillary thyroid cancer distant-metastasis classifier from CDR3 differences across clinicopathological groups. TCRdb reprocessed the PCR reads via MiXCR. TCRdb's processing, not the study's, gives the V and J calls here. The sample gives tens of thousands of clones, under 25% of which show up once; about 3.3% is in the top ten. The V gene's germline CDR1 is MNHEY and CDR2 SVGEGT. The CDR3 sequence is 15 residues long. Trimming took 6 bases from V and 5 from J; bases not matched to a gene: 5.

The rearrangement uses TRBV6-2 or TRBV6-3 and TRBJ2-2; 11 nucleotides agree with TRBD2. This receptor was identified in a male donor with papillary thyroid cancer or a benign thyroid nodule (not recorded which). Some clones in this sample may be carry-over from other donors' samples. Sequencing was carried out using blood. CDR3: CASRPSGRRTGELFF. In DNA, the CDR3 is TGTGCCAGCAGACCTAGCGGGAGGCGGACCGGGGAGCTGTTTTTT.